This entry lists 11 T cell receptor beta chains sequenced from one sample in a study of T cells in Graves' hyperthyroidism and ophthalmopathy. TCR beta CDR3 sequences were amplified from RNA transcripts. The HTBI primer set served for first-round RT-PCR of the TCR CDR3. TCRdb independently ran MiXCR on the multiplex PCR reads; one entry per CDR3 protein. The table has a few hundred thousand distinct CDR3 sequences, just over 14% seen once; the top ten hold 13%. Sequencing was done on a sample of blood. The receptor source for this set is a woman aged 40 to 50 with Graves' hyperthyroidism that later progressed to Graves' ophthalmopathy.

In its sample, this clonotype was seen many times. This chain uses TRBV7-8 with TRBJ2-3, with 15 bases fitting TRBD2. Germline CDR1 reads SGHVS; CDR2 reads FQNEAQ. The ends lost 5 bases at V and 10 bases at J; junction bases unmatched: 10. The CDR3 has 16 residues. The CDR3 DNA sequence: TGTGCCAGCAGCCCCGGGACTAGCGGGAGGAGAACAGCGCAGTATTTT. Protein: CASSPGTSGRRTAQYF.

The chain links TRBV10-3 to TRBJ1-1; 12 bases agree with TRBD1. The junction had 9 bases not matched to a gene; V was cut back by 3 bases and J by 4 bases. Germline assignment: CDR1 ENHRY and CDR2 SYGVKD. The CDR3 loop spans 17 amino acids. CDR3 loop: CAISDSAGTGGSTEAFF. DNA of the CDR3: TGTGCCATCAGTGATAGTGCGGGGACAGGGGGCAGCACTGAAGCTTTCTTT.

This clonotype was observed a few times. V usage is TRBV5-5 and J usage is TRBJ1-5; D gene uncertain. Trimming left V 3 bases short and J 4 bases short, with 11 bases between. Per the germline V gene, CDR1 is SGHKS and CDR2 is YYEKEE (reference sequence). This CDR3 region has 14 residues. The CDR3 bases are TGTGCCAGCAGCTCGGGAGTTGGGAATCAGCCCCAGCATTTT. The encoded protein is CASSSGVGNQPQHF.

This clonotype turned up a few times. The CDR3 DNA is TGCAGTGCTAGAGATTTCGGGAGGGACCCTTACGAGCAGTACTTC. Residues: CSARDFGRDPYEQYF. The genes are TRBV20-1 and TRBJ2-7, with 8 bases aligning to TRBD2. The V gene end was trimmed by 0 bases and the J gene end by 4 bases; junction bases not matched to a gene: 8. The CDR3 spans 15 residues. Germline CDR1 reads DFQATT; CDR2 reads SNEGSKA (reference sequence).

This clonotype was observed a handful of times. The gene calls are TRBV28 and TRBJ2-3; 11 bases map to TRBD2. V was clipped by 2 bases and J by 2 bases; unmatched bases: 3. CDR3 length: 16 residues. Germline V gene data show CDR1 as MDHEN and CDR2 as SYDVKM. The DNA of the CDR3 is TGTGCCAGCAGTTTAGGACTAGCGGGCTCCACAGATACGCAGTATTTT. Protein sequence: CASSLGLAGSTDTQYF.

This chain connects TRBV4-1 to TRBJ2-7; 8 nucleotides agree with TRBD2. V shed 2 bases, J shed 4 bases, and the junction held 10 bases outside the gene matches. CDR3 length: 16 amino acids. The germline CDR1 and CDR2 sequences are MGHRA and YSYEKL. The CDR3 loop is CASSQTLAEVSYEQYF. In DNA form, the CDR3 reads TGCGCCAGCAGCCAAACACTAGCGGAAGTCTCGTACGAGCAGTACTTC.

On this clonotype itself: This may stem from a read error, because a much larger clone lies one nucleotide away. The chain combines TRBV20-1 with TRBJ1-3; D gene ambiguous. This CDR3 contains 14 residues. Germline CDR1 DFQATT, CDR2 SNEGSKA (reference sequence). The CDR3 spells CSARDRTSGNTISF. CDR3 in DNA: TGCAGTGCTAGAGACAGGACCTCTGGAAACACCATATCTTTT.

This clonotype was seen many times. This rearrangement joins TRBV27 to TRBJ2-7, with D possibly being TRBD1 (6 bases). V lost 2 bases and J 4 bases, leaving 12 bases between the germline ends. The germline V gene encodes CDR1 MNHEY and CDR2 SMNVEV (reference sequence). This CDR3 comprises 14 residues. The CDR3 is CASSLARGHYEQYF. The CDR3 region has the DNA TGTGCCAGCAGTTTAGCCAGGGGCCATTACGAGCAGTACTTC.

This clonotype was counted ten times or more. The chain links TRBV20-1 to TRBJ1-1; maybe TRBD1 (5 bases). The V end lost 3 bases, the J end lost 3 bases, and 20 bases lay between the germline ends. This CDR3 has 16 residues. Germline loops: CDR1 DFQATT, CDR2 SNEGSKA (reference sequence). The CDR3 here is CSASGWDSGGDTEAFF. The DNA of the CDR3 is TGCAGTGCTAGTGGGTGGGACTCCGGAGGGGACACTGAAGCTTTCTTT.

This clonotype has a count of ten or more. The chain recombines TRBV27 with TRBJ1-1, with D unresolved. Germline V gene data show CDR1 as MNHEY and CDR2 as SMNVEV (reference sequence). This CDR3 contains 15 residues. Trimming stripped 2 bases from V and 4 bases from J, with 14 bases between. The CDR3 spells CASSLSGSGATEAFF. The CDR3 DNA reads as TGTGCCAGCAGTTTAAGTGGTTCAGGAGCCACTGAAGCTTTCTTT.

J is TRBJ1-4 and V is TRBV6-2 or TRBV6-3; 7 bases align to TRBD1. CDR1 and CDR2 (germline): MNHEY, SVGEGT. The CDR3 contains 17 residues. The J segment lost 4 bases and the V segment lost 2 bases, leaving 10 bases of the junction unmatched. The CDR3: CASSYQSTGDINEKLFF. The DNA of the CDR3 is TGTGCCAGCAGTTACCAATCTACAGGGGACATTAATGAAAAACTGTTTTTT.